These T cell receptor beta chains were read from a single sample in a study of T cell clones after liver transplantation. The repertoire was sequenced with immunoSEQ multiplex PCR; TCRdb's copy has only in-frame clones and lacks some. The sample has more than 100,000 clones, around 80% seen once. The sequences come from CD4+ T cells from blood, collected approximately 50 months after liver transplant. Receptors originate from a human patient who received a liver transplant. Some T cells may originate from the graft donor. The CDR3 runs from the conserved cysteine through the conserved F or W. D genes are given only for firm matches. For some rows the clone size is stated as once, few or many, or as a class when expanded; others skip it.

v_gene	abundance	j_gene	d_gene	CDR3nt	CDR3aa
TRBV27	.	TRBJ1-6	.	TGTGCCAGCAGTTTATCGGGCCCAGGGTGGGAGGCTTCACCCCTCCACTTT	CASSLSGPGWEASPLHF
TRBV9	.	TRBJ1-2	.	TGTGCCAGCAGCGTAGGAACGGCTAACTATGGCTACACCTTC	CASSVGTANYGYTF
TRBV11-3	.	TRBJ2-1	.	TGTGCCAGCAGCTTTGGACTTTCGAGCCCGTTCTTC	CASSFGLSSPFF
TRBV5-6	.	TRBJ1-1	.	TGTGCCAGCAGTTCCGGAGGGAGGCCGGGGAACACTGAAGCTTTCTTT	CASSSGGRPGNTEAFF
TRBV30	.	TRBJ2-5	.	TGTGCCTGGAGGCCCCCAGAGACCCAGTACTTC	CAWRPPETQYF
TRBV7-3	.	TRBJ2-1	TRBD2	TGTGCCAGCAGCTTACAGCTAGCGGGGAATAATGAGCAGTTCTTC	CASSLQLAGNNEQFF
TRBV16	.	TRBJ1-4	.	TGTGCCAGCAGCCGCTCGGGGCAGGGGATCACTAATGAAAAACTGTTTTTT	CASSRSGQGITNEKLFF
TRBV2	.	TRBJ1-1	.	TGTGCCAGCAGTGAGCGACGGATGAACACTGAAGCTTTCTTT	CASSERRMNTEAFF
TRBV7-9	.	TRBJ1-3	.	TGTGCCAGCAGCCCCTCCCCCGGGGACCTATACTCTGGAAACACCATATATTTT	CASSPSPGDLYSGNTIYF
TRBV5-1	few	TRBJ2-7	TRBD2	TGCGCCAGCAGCTCATTCGGCGGGAGCTCCTACGAGCAGTACTTC	CASSSFGGSSYEQYF
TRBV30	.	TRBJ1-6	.	TGTGCCTGGAGTATCCGGGAGCTATCTGGTGGAGTGGGTTCACCCCTCCACTTT	CAWSIRELSGGVGSPLHF
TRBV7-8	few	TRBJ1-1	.	TGTGCCAGCAGCTTAACTGGGGGCAACACTGAAGCTTTCTTT	CASSLTGGNTEAFF
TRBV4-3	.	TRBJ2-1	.	TGCGCCAGCAGCCGAGGGCTGTCTGAGCAGTTCTTC	CASSRGLSEQFF
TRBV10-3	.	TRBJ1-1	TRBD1	TGTGCCATCAGTGAACCCACCCCAGGGGGTCTCGTTTTTACTGAAGCTTTCTTT	CAISEPTPGGLVFTEAFF
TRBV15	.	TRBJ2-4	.	TGTGCCACCAGCAGACAGGCCAAAAACATTCAGTACTTC	CATSRQAKNIQYF
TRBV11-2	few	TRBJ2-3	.	TGTGCCAGCAGCTTAGGCAGACACACAGATACGCAGTATTTT	CASSLGRHTDTQYF
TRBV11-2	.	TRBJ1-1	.	TGTGCCAGCAGCCCCCAGACAGTACCGAACACTGAAGCTTTCTTT	CASSPQTVPNTEAFF
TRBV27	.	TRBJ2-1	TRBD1	TGTGCCAGCAGGGACGACAGGGGACCCTACAATGAGCAGTTCTTC	CASRDDRGPYNEQFF
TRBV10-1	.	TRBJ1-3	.	TGCGCCAGCAGTGAGTCCCGGGACCGCGGAGGAAACACCATATATTTT	CASSESRDRGGNTIYF
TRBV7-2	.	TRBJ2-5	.	TGTGCCAGCAGCTACGGACAGCAAGAGACCCAGTACTTC	CASSYGQQETQYF
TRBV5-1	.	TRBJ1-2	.	TGCGCCAGCAGCTTGAAGGGGAACGGGGAGGCTGGCTACACCTTC	CASSLKGNGEAGYTF